This T cell receptor (beta chain) was captured in a study of blood T cell repertoires in COVID-19. TCRdb's copy holds only in-frame clones and misses some; the assay was immunoSEQ multiplex PCR. The data contain around 180,000 clones, around 88% of them singletons. The V end was cut by 2 bases, the J end by 9 bases, with 7 bases between. This CDR3 region has 11 residues. Germline V gene sequence: CDR1 GTSNPN, CDR2 SVGIG (reference sequence). The rearrangement joins TRBV30 to TRBJ2-2; D unclear. This TCR came from a woman in her 30s with acute or convalescent COVID-19. Sequenced sample: peripheral blood. CDR3 bases: TGTGCCTGGAGTCTTAATCGGGAGCTGTTTTTT. Protein: CAWSLNRELFF.